This TCR beta chain was sequenced during a study of identical twins. This clonotype was counted at least ten times. Its antigen is not known. General study findings and limits: Some out-of-frame alpha sequences were shared by twins, and these showed excess low generation probability.

The CDR3 totals 12 residues. The ends were cut back, 0 bases at V and 6 bases at J, with 5 bases in the middle. CDR1 and CDR2 (germline): ENHRY, SYGVKD. Unique molecular identifiers were in the cDNA, with template-switch universal primer binding. TCRdb re-analysed the 5' RACE reads in MiXCR, keeping a single row per CDR3 protein. This table has some 320,000 distinct CDR3 sequences, 10% to 15% appearing once. These sequences were also reported in another study, on yellow fever vaccine responses in identical twins.

The sequence derives from a woman aged 18-29 years in good health. Material: CD8+ T cells sorted from blood. J is TRBJ1-2 and V is TRBV10-3; no reliable D call. As DNA, the CDR3 is TGTGCCATCAGTGAGTCGGCAGATGGCTACACCTTC. It encodes CAISESADGYTF.